The source of this T cell receptor beta chain is a study of blood T cell repertoires in COVID-19. Germline CDR1 is SGHRS and CDR2 is YFSETQ. This CDR3 has 13 amino acids. The V end lost 0 bases, the J end lost 4 bases, and 7 bases lay between the germline ends. Sequencing was performed with immunoSEQ multiplex PCR; in TCRdb, only in-frame clones are kept and a portion is missing. The repertoire holds around 230,000 clones, with roughly 87% as singletons. Sample: peripheral blood. This sequence was found in a man aged 55 to 70 who had recovered from COVID-19. The chain is built from TRBV5-1 and TRBJ1-2; D perhaps matches TRBD1 (5 bases). The CDR3 loop reads CASSLGQIYGYTF. CDR3 DNA sequence: TGCGCCAGCAGCTTGGGACAGATCTATGGCTACACCTTC.